Below, 6 T cell receptor beta chains from the same sample are listed, as sequenced in a study of beta chain features in type 1 diabetes. Every isolated RNA sample was fully reverse transcribed, so sequencing captured expressed TCRB transcripts. The assay was immunoSEQ multiplex PCR, and TCRdb's table has in-frame clones only and misses some. The sample consists of 300,000 to 350,000 clones, approximately 15% of them appearing once. Their target antigens are unknown. General study findings and limits: Moderate but significant shortening of TCRB CDR3s was recorded in all four CD4+ subsets from Type 1 diabetes patients.

Specimen: naive CD4+ T cells from blood. Receptors originate from a young woman with type 1 diabetes.

In this sample, this clone turned up a few times. This chain uses TRBV30 with TRBJ2-3; possible D gene TRBD1, 6 bases. Germline V lookup: CDR1 GTSNPN, CDR2 SVGIG (reference sequence). V lost 2 bases to trimming and J lost 2 bases, with 11 bases between them. The CDR3 spans 14 residues. The CDR3 reads CAWSQGSVTDTQYF. Here the CDR3 DNA reads TGTGCCTGGAGTCAGGGGTCTGTCACAGATACGCAGTATTTT.

The chain carries TRBV28 and TRBJ2-5; 7 positions agree with TRBD2. The germline CDR1 and CDR2 sequences are MDHEN and SYDVKM. The V gene end was trimmed by 6 bases and the J gene end by 4 bases; junction bases not matched to a gene: 8. CDR3 length: 14 residues. The CDR3 nucleotides are TGTGCCAGCAGAGAAAGCGGGAAGGGAGAGACCCAGTACTTC. Its protein product is CASRESGKGETQYF.

This clone was counted between two and nine times. J is TRBJ1-2 and V is TRBV7-2; D not certain. CDR3 length: 11 residues. Between the trimmed V and J ends, which lost 7 bases and 8 bases, there was a span of 11 bases. The germline gives CDR1 SGHTA, CDR2 FQGNSA. This chain's CDR3 is CASKPGGGYTF. CDR3 DNA sequence: TGTGCCAGCAAGCCAGGAGGAGGCTACACCTTC.

This clone came up a few times. This sequence joins TRBV7-9 and TRBJ2-1; 8 nucleotides match TRBD2. The germline V gene encodes CDR1 SEHNR and CDR2 FQNEAQ (reference sequence). Germline trimming cut 0 bases from V and 9 bases from J; bases unmatched to any gene: 13. The CDR3 consists of 17 residues. The CDR3 DNA follows: TGTGCCAGCAGCTTAGCGCGTGGGACCAGCGGGAGAATTGAGCAGTTCTTC. Amino acid sequence: CASSLARGTSGRIEQFF.

This clone has only a few counts. This chain joins TRBV7-9 and TRBJ2-5; the D gene is possibly TRBD1 (6 bases). Germline V gives CDR1 SEHNR, CDR2 FQNEAQ (reference sequence). V was clipped by 5 bases and J by 1 base, with 11 bases between them. The CDR3 consists of 14 residues. The chain's CDR3 is CASSPTGTQETQYF. CDR3 bases: TGTGCCAGCAGCCCAACAGGGACCCAAGAGACCCAGTACTTC.

The chain joins TRBV25-1 to TRBJ1-1; TRBD1 agrees at 7 bases. The CDR3 is 14 residues long. Germline-derived CDR1 and CDR2 are MGHDK and SYGVNS. V was pared by 7 bases and J by 3 bases, with 8 bases of the junction left unmatched. CDR3 protein: CASTRQGTYTEAFF. CDR3 DNA: TGTGCCAGCACCCGACAGGGAACTTACACTGAAGCTTTCTTT.